Presented here are 12 T cell receptor beta chains from one specimen sequenced in a study of memory CD4+ T cells and cytomegalovirus serostatus. The sort gate was single viable CD3+CD4+CD8-CD45RO+ cells for memory CD4+ T cells. TCRdb's table, derived via immunoSEQ multiplex PCR, lists solely in-frame clones and lacks some. The sample has about 60,000 clones; approximately 77% are singletons. What was sequenced was memory CD4+ T cells from blood. These receptors originate from an adult in good health and CMV-seronegative.

V gene TRBV28 combines with J gene TRBJ2-5; no clear D gene. Germline V gene lookup returns CDR1 MDHEN and CDR2 SYDVKM. The CDR3 has 15 amino acids. Trimming took 7 bases from V and 1 from J, leaving 16 bases between them. DNA for the CDR3: TGTGCCAGCAAGCCTCTTGATGTAGCCCAAGAGACCCAGTACTTC. Encoded protein: CASKPLDVAQETQYF. Variable domain in full (rest from reference TRBV28 and TRBJ2-5): DVKVTQSSRYLVKRTGEKVFLECVQDMDHENMFWYRQDPGLGLRLIYFSYDVKMKEKGDIPEGYSVSREKKERFSLILESASTNQTSMYLCASKPLDVAQETQYFGPGTRLLVL.

The chain combines TRBV10-3 with TRBJ2-3, with 11 bases fitting TRBD2. With V trimmed by 2 bases and J by 2 bases, 6 bases remained unmatched. CDR1 and CDR2 (germline): ENHRY, SYGVKD. This CDR3 has 17 amino acids. The CDR3 DNA is TGTGCCATCAGTGAGGCGAAGACTAGCGGGAACACAGATACGCAGTATTTT. Translating gives CAISEAKTSGNTDTQYF.

This clone has more than one count but fewer than ten. This chain joins TRBV2 and TRBJ1-1, with D possibly TRBD1 on 6 matching bases. Trimming stripped 5 bases from V and 7 bases from J, with 14 bases between. CDR1 and CDR2 (germline): SNHLY, FYNNEI. The CDR3 totals 13 residues. The CDR3 DNA reads as TGTGCCAGCAGTTCCCACAGGGTCGGTGAAGCTTTCTTT. Translated, it gives CASSSHRVGEAFF.

J is TRBJ1-4 and V is TRBV11-2, with TRBD1 matching 7 bases. V dropped 6 bases and J dropped 9; count of bases not matched to a gene: 10. Germline V gene data show CDR1 as SGHAT and CDR2 as FQNNGV. This CDR3 is 14 amino acids long. The CDR3 loop reads CASRRIRQGQKLFF. Written as DNA, the CDR3 is TGTGCCAGCAGGCGCATCCGACAGGGTCAAAAACTGTTTTTT.

This clone was found a few times. The chain joins TRBV5-1 to TRBJ2-2; 8 bases map to TRBD2. The CDR3 runs 16 residues. Germline CDR1 SGHRS, CDR2 YFSETQ. With V trimmed by 1 base and J by 2 bases, 4 bases remained unmatched. CDR3 sequence reads: CASSLLAGGNTGELFF. As DNA, the CDR3 is TGCGCCAGCAGCTTGTTGGCGGGAGGTAACACCGGGGAGCTGTTTTTT.

V usage is TRBV2 and J usage is TRBJ1-4; no firm D call. Germline values: CDR1 SNHLY, CDR2 FYNNEI. The CDR3 extends over 11 amino acids. The V and J ends lost 3 bases and 10 bases respectively, with 6 bases between them. The CDR3 sequence: CASSEAVKLFF. The CDR3 DNA follows: TGTGCCAGCAGTGAGGCAGTAAAACTGTTTTTT.

This clone was observed a single time. The rearrangement links TRBV5-1 to TRBJ1-4, with 10 bases that match TRBD1. The CDR3 runs to 16 residues. CDR1 and CDR2 from the germline V gene are SGHRS and YFSETQ. The V segment lost 2 bases and the J segment 7 bases; nucleotides outside the gene matches: 8. The CDR3: CASSFTRTGGGEKLFF. As DNA, the CDR3 is TGCGCCAGCAGCTTCACCCGGACAGGGGGAGGTGAAAAACTGTTTTTT. Drawing the rest from reference TRBV5-1 and TRBJ1-4, the complete variable domain is KAGVTQTPRYLIKTRGQQVTLSCSPISGHRSVSWYQQTPGQGLQFLFEYFSETQRNKGNFPGRFSGRQFSNSRSEMNVSTLELGDSALYLCASSFTRTGGGEKLFFGSGTQLSVL.

This rearrangement joins TRBV10-2 to TRBJ2-5; D remains ambiguous. Trimming stripped 6 bases from V and 0 bases from J, with 11 bases between. CDR1 is WSHSY, CDR2 SAAADI, per germline. The CDR3 spans 14 residues. CDR3 in amino acids: CASSDRVYQETQYF. The CDR3 DNA sequence: TGCGCCAGCAGCGACCGGGTCTACCAAGAGACCCAGTACTTC.

This clone was found once. The chain is built from TRBV6-6 and TRBJ1-2; D perhaps matches TRBD1 (5 bases). The V and J ends lost 6 bases and 0 bases respectively, with 14 bases between them. Germline loops: CDR1 MNHNY, CDR2 SVGAGI (reference sequence). The CDR3 has 15 residues. In nucleotides, the CDR3 is TGTGCCAGCAGAATCACGGACACTGCTAACTATGGCTACACCTTC. Encoded protein: CASRITDTANYGYTF.

This sequence joins TRBV19 and TRBJ1-5; D not resolved. This CDR3 is built from 14 residues. V gave up 9 bases and J gave up 6 bases, with 18 bases separating them. Germline V gene data show CDR1 as LNHDA and CDR2 as SQIVND (reference sequence). The CDR3: CASDQDGDRQPQHF. As DNA, the CDR3 is TGTGCCAGCGATCAGGACGGGGATCGTCAGCCCCAGCATTTT.

This clone was seen more than once but under ten times. The chain carries TRBV4-2 and TRBJ1-1; D unresolved. V lost 4 bases and J 4 bases, leaving 16 bases between the germline ends. Germline values: CDR1 LGHNA, CDR2 YNFKEQ. The CDR3 sequence is 15 residues long. The CDR3 loop is CASSRGPETGTEAFF. As DNA, the CDR3 is TGTGCCAGCAGCCGAGGCCCCGAGACCGGCACTGAAGCTTTCTTT.

V gene TRBV6-1 combines with J gene TRBJ1-1, with D possibly matching TRBD1 (5 bases). Germline V gene data show CDR1 as MNHNS and CDR2 as SASEGT. The CDR3 has 14 residues. V shed 5 bases and J shed 0 bases, with 10 bases lying between them. The CDR3 DNA follows: TGTGCCAGCAGTCCTTCAGGGTTGAACACTGAAGCTTTCTTT. This translates into CASSPSGLNTEAFF.